The rows below give T cell receptor beta chains drawn from one sample of a study of T cell responses to AZD1222 COVID-19 vaccine. Clones were read by immunoSEQ multiplex PCR, and TCRdb kept only the in-frame ones, dropping some. The repertoire includes under 200,000 clones, about 90% of them detected once, and about 4% sits in the top ten. The input for sequencing was peripheral blood, taken on day 0 of MenACWY control vaccination. These receptor sequences come from an adult in good health. Both conserved end residues are part of each CDR3. The D gene is left open where the match is weak. The size field is filled for only some rows; it gives once, few, many or a size class.

TRBV19	TRBJ2-3	once	-	TGTGCCAGTAGCGCCGACAGTGGAAGAGATACGCAGTATTTT	CASSADSGRDTQYF
TRBV6-1	TRBJ1-1	few	-	TGTGCCAGCAGTGAAGGACAGGACTCCCGGGTTGTAGCTTTCTTT	CASSEGQDSRVVAFF
TRBV9	TRBJ2-1	once	-	TGTGCCAGCAGCGTAGAAGGGGCTTCAAGAGGCTACAATGAGCAGTTCTTC	CASSVEGASRGYNEQFF
TRBV27	TRBJ2-7	-	TRBD2	TGTGCCAGCAGCCTAGCGGGAGCTACTAACGAGCAGTACTTC	CASSLAGATNEQYF
TRBV7-3	TRBJ1-1	-	TRBD1	TGTGCCAGCAGTTTCGACAGGGACACTGAAGCTTTCTTT	CASSFDRDTEAFF
TRBV10-3	TRBJ1-4	-	-	TGTGCCATCAGTGACCTTCCGCCGGGGGGACGAGAAAAACTGTTTTTT	CAISDLPPGGREKLFF
TRBV10-2	TRBJ1-5	-	-	TGCGCCAGCAGTGATAAGTTGGGCAATCAGCCCCAGCATTTT	CASSDKLGNQPQHF
TRBV24-1	TRBJ2-7	-	-	TGTGCCACCGGTTCCAGGGGCCACGAGCAGTACTTC	CATGSRGHEQYF
TRBV12-3/TRBV12-4	TRBJ1-3	-	-	TGTGCCAGCCGTCCGGACAGTCGGCCCACCATATATTTT	CASRPDSRPTIYF
TRBV9	TRBJ1-2	-	-	TGTGCCAGCAGCGGTCTCCCACGACCGGGGATAGGCGGCTACACCTTC	CASSGLPRPGIGGYTF
TRBV5-4	TRBJ2-2	-	TRBD2	TGTGCCAGCAGCTTCTCCTCCGGGACTAGCGGGAGGGGGAACACCGGGGAGCTGTTTTTT	CASSFSSGTSGRGNTGELFF
TRBV7-9	TRBJ2-7	-	TRBD2	TGTGCCATCCGGACTAGCGGATCGGGCGAGCAGTACTTC	CAIRTSGSGEQYF
TRBV10-2	TRBJ1-2	-	-	TGCGCCAGCAGTGGGGGAAGCGATGGCTACACCTTC	CASSGGSDGYTF
TRBV27	TRBJ1-3	-	-	TGTGCCAGCAGAATGAGCGCTGGAAACACCATATATTTT	CASRMSAGNTIYF
TRBV7-8	TRBJ2-3	-	-	TGTGCCAGCAGCTTAGGGGCCAGGGGGGGTCGCACAGATACGCAGTATTTT	CASSLGARGGRTDTQYF
TRBV6-5	TRBJ2-7	-	TRBD1	TGTGCCAGCAGTCCGACAGGGTACGGGCGCGAGCAGTACTTC	CASSPTGYGREQYF
TRBV28	TRBJ1-5	-	TRBD1	TGTGCCAGCAGTTTATTCCCAGGGGGAGTTTATAGCAATCAGCCCCAGCATTTT	CASSLFPGGVYSNQPQHF
TRBV29-1	TRBJ2-6	-	-	TGCAGCGCTGAAGAGGGGGCCAACGTCCTGACTTTC	CSAEEGANVLTF
TRBV5-1	TRBJ1-4	-	-	TGCGCCAGCAGCCTGACAACAACTAATGAAAAACTGTTTTTT	CASSLTTTNEKLFF
TRBV14	TRBJ1-2	-	-	TGTGCCAGCAGCCCGAGGGAGGGTACCCAAGGGCGCTATGGCTACACCTTC	CASSPREGTQGRYGYTF
TRBV6-5	TRBJ1-1	-	-	TGTGCCAGCAGTTACTCAGGCGATAGTACTGAAGCTTTCTTT	CASSYSGDSTEAFF
TRBV28	TRBJ2-7	-	-	TGTGCCAGCAGCCTATATTCCTACGAGCAGTACTTC	CASSLYSYEQYF
TRBV7-9	TRBJ1-5	-	-	TGTGCCAGCAGCCCCTTTGGAAGCAATCAGCCCCAGCATTTT	CASSPFGSNQPQHF
TRBV28	TRBJ1-3	-	-	TGTGCCGCAGGGCGGGGTGGTGGAAACACCATATATTTT	CAAGRGGGNTIYF
TRBV2	TRBJ1-5	-	-	TGTGCCAGCAGAGACGGGACGGTGGGCAATCAGCCCCAGCATTTT	CASRDGTVGNQPQHF
TRBV27	TRBJ1-2	-	-	TGTGCCAGCAGTTTTTTGGGCGGCTACTATGGCTACACCTTC	CASSFLGGYYGYTF
TRBV6-1	TRBJ1-5	-	-	TGTGCCAGCAGGGAAAATCAGGGTAATAGCAATCAGCCCCAGCATTTT	CASRENQGNSNQPQHF
TRBV19	TRBJ1-5	-	-	TGTGCCAGTAGTGTAGGGGGACGGTACAATCAGCCCCAGCATTTT	CASSVGGRYNQPQHF
TRBV7-9	TRBJ1-2	-	TRBD1	TGTGCCAGCAGCTACGGACAGGCCGACGCAGATGGCTACACCTTC	CASSYGQADADGYTF
TRBV6-2/TRBV6-3	TRBJ2-7	-	-	TGTGCCAGCAGTAGGGTTTACGAGCAGTACTTC	CASSRVYEQYF
TRBV28	TRBJ1-5	-	-	TGTGCCAGCAGTCCCCCCTTCACGGCCTATAGCAATCAGCCCCAGCATTTT	CASSPPFTAYSNQPQHF
TRBV5-1	TRBJ1-4	-	-	TGCGCCAGCAGCCGAGGGACGGTAAATGAAAAACTGTTTTTT	CASSRGTVNEKLFF
TRBV3-1/TRBV3-2	TRBJ2-4	-	-	TGTGCCAGCAGCGAACAGGTCCTAAACATTCAGTACTTC	CASSEQVLNIQYF
TRBV19	TRBJ1-5	few	-	TGTGCCAGTAGTCCCCAGGGCCCTCAGCCCCAGCATTTT	CASSPQGPQPQHF
TRBV6-1	TRBJ1-5	-	TRBD1	TGTGCCAGCAGTGAATGGGACAGAAGTGGGTGGAATCAGCCCCAGCATTTT	CASSEWDRSGWNQPQHF
TRBV28	TRBJ2-6	-	TRBD1	TGTGCCAGCAGTGGGTCGGACAGGGGGCTTGGGGCCAACGTCCTGACTTTC	CASSGSDRGLGANVLTF
TRBV6-2/TRBV6-3	TRBJ1-1	few	-	TGTGCCAGCAGTTACGAGTTGGACACTGAAGCTTTCTTT	CASSYELDTEAFF
TRBV24-1	TRBJ1-4	-	-	TGTGCCACCAGTGATGACGGCGCTAATGAAAAACTGTTTTTT	CATSDDGANEKLFF
TRBV30	TRBJ2-7	-	-	TGTGCCTGGAGGGCCCGGGCTAGCTCCTACGAGCAGTACTTC	CAWRARASSYEQYF
TRBV19	TRBJ1-1	-	-	TGTGCCAGTAGTAAACCAGGCAGGGTAAGGGACGCTGAAGCTTTCTTT	CASSKPGRVRDAEAFF
TRBV6-7	TRBJ2-2	-	TRBD1	TGTGCCAGCAGTTACACCTGGACAGGGAACACCGGGGAGCTGTTTTTT	CASSYTWTGNTGELFF
TRBV12-3/TRBV12-4	TRBJ1-2	-	-	TGTGCCAGCAGTTATGCCGCCAGCGGAGGCTACACCTTC	CASSYAASGGYTF